A single sample is the source of the 22 T cell receptor beta chains below, sequenced in a study of control samples from healthy donors and cancer patients. Libraries were prepared by immunoSEQ multiplex PCR; TCRdb keeps only in-frame clonotypes and omits some of them. The sample lists roughly 76,000 clones, roughly 93% occurring once. Sequencing used blood. The source is a woman between 18 and 29 years old in good health.

The rearrangement uses TRBV10-3 and TRBJ2-1; possibly TRBD1 for D (6 bases). V was shortened by 7 bases and J by 7 bases, with 14 bases between the two germline ends. The CDR3 runs to 13 residues. CDR1 ENHRY and CDR2 SYGVKD come from the germline V gene. The CDR3 coding sequence is TGTGCCATCATGAAGGACAGCCAGAATGAGCAGTTCTTC. This encodes CAIMKDSQNEQFF.

The rearrangement links TRBV19 to TRBJ2-7, with a weak D call TRBD2 (5 bases). Trimming took off 3 bases at V and 9 bases at J, with 15 bases between the two ends. The CDR3 has 13 residues. CDR1 is LNHDA and CDR2 is SQIVND in the germline V gene (reference sequence). CDR3 protein: CASSIQRGWAQYF. CDR3 nucleotides: TGTGCCAGTAGTATTCAAAGAGGGTGGGCGCAGTACTTC.

V is TRBV5-1 and J is TRBJ2-3; 8 nucleotides match TRBD2. J gave up 2 bases and V 6 bases, and 8 bases lay outside the gene matches. Germline CDR1 and CDR2: SGHRS and YFSETQ. The CDR3 has 15 amino acids. CDR3 protein: CASKRGGGTTDTQYF. The CDR3 DNA reads as TGCGCCAGCAAACGGGGCGGGGGGACCACAGATACGCAGTATTTT. The variable domain in full, with the rest retrieved from reference TRBV5-1 and TRBJ2-3, is KAGVTQTPRYLIKTRGQQVTLSCSPISGHRSVSWYQQTPGQGLQFLFEYFSETQRNKGNFPGRFSGRQFSNSRSEMNVSTLELGDSALYLCASKRGGGTTDTQYFGPGTRLTVL.

The rearrangement links TRBV4-2 to TRBJ1-1; D gene unclear. The CDR3 contains 18 residues. V gave up 0 bases and J gave up 1 base, with 18 bases separating them. CDR1 and CDR2 (germline): LGHNA, YNFKEQ. The chain's CDR3 is CASSQDPWQLTTNTEAFF. CDR3 DNA sequence: TGTGCCAGCAGCCAAGACCCTTGGCAGCTGACTACGAACACTGAAGCTTTCTTT.

CDR3 nucleotides: TGTGCCAGCAGCTTAGAACGACGTTTGTGGCAGGGGGCTTTGAACACTGAAGCTTTCTTT. It codes for CASSLERRLWQGALNTEAFF. The chain uses TRBV7-8 and TRBJ1-1; 8 bases match TRBD1. After removal of 1 base from V and 0 bases from J, the junction contained 16 bases not matched to a gene. Germline values: CDR1 SGHVS, CDR2 FQNEAQ. The CDR3 extends over 20 amino acids.

The chain is built from TRBV28 and TRBJ1-5; 8 positions agree with TRBD1. CDR1 is MDHEN and CDR2 is SYDVKM in the germline V gene. CDR3 length equals 15 residues. With 5 bases clipped from V and 6 bases from J, the junction kept 9 bases outside the gene matches. The CDR3 DNA reads TGTGCCAGCAGTCCCCGGGACAGGTTGGGTCAGCCCCAGCATTTT. It encodes CASSPRDRLGQPQHF.

The rearrangement uses TRBV2 and TRBJ2-7, with TRBD1 as a possible D gene (5 bases). V was clipped by 4 bases and J by 3 bases, with 10 bases between them. Germline CDR1 SNHLY, CDR2 FYNNEI. The CDR3 totals 13 residues. This CDR3 reads CASSGTYFYEQYF. CDR3 sequence (DNA): TGTGCCAGCAGTGGGACATATTTCTACGAGCAGTACTTC. The full variable domain, its missing parts supplied by reference TRBV2 and TRBJ2-7, is EPEVTQTPSHQVTQMGQEVILRCVPISNHLYFYWYRQILGQKVEFLVSFYNNEISEKSEIFDDQFSVERPDGSNFTLKIRSTKLEDSAMYFCASSGTYFYEQYFGPGTRLTVT.

This clone was observed a single time. This rearrangement joins TRBV2 to TRBJ1-5, with D unresolved. CDR3 length: 14 residues. The V end lost 6 bases, the J end lost 0 bases, and 9 bases lay between the germline ends. Germline lookup yields CDR1 SNHLY and CDR2 FYNNEI. CDR3: CASRRGNSNQPQHF. For the CDR3, the DNA is TGTGCCAGCAGGCGCGGAAATAGCAATCAGCCCCAGCATTTT.

The chain couples TRBV7-3 to TRBJ1-6; weak D call: TRBD1 (5 bases). V gave up 2 bases and J gave up 11 bases, with 10 bases separating them. The V gene's germline CDR1 is SGHTA and CDR2 FQGTGA. The CDR3 totals 13 residues. CDR3 coding DNA: TGTGCCAGCAGCTTAGGTCCAGGGCCACCCCTCCACTTT. Protein product: CASSLGPGPPLHF.

The chain recombines TRBV7-9 with TRBJ2-1; the D gene is possibly TRBD2 (6 bases). CDR3 length: 14 amino acids. Trimming took off 3 bases at V and 4 bases at J, with 10 bases between the two ends. Germline V gene lookup returns CDR1 SEHNR and CDR2 FQNEAQ (reference sequence). In DNA, the CDR3 is TGTGCCAGCAGCTTTGGGGACTTGTACAATGAGCAGTTCTTC. Residues: CASSFGDLYNEQFF. Looking up the rest from reference TRBV7-9 and TRBJ2-1 gives the full variable domain: DTGVSQNPRHKITKRGQNVTFRCDPISEHNRLYWYRQTLGQGPEFLTYFQNEAQLEKSRLLSDRFSAERPKGSFSTLEIQRTEQGDSAMYLCASSFGDLYNEQFFGPGTRLTVL.

The chain joins TRBV28 to TRBJ1-5; 12 bases fit TRBD1. The germline CDR1 and CDR2 sequences are MDHEN and SYDVKM. Trimming at V came to 3 bases and at J to 4 bases, leaving 4 bases not matched to a gene. The CDR3 sequence is 16 residues long. Here the CDR3 reads CASSFRDRGQNQPQHF. Written as DNA, the CDR3 is TGTGCCAGCAGTTTCCGGGACAGGGGGCAGAATCAGCCCCAGCATTTT.

The sample holds one count of this clone. This rearrangement joins TRBV20-1 to TRBJ1-4, with unresolved D. Germline assignment: CDR1 DFQATT and CDR2 SNEGSKA (reference sequence). The CDR3 is 14 amino acids. Trimming removed 3 bases at V and 4 bases at J, with 12 bases between. The CDR3 nucleotides are TGCAGTGCTAGTTTGGGGTCGAATAATGAAAAACTGTTTTTT. Translated: CSASLGSNNEKLFF.

The CDR3 nucleotides read TGCAGCGTTGAAAGACCAGGCTACGAGCAGTACTTC. It translates to CSVERPGYEQYF. The V gene is TRBV29-1, the J gene TRBJ2-7; D not certain. Germline loops: CDR1 SQVTM, CDR2 ANQGSEA. The CDR3 is 12 residues long. V was pared by 2 bases and J by 3 bases, with 8 bases between.

J is TRBJ2-7 and V is TRBV4-1, with 7 bases identical to TRBD1. Germline CDR1 is MGHRA and CDR2 is YSYEKL. This CDR3 region has 14 residues. Germline trimming cut 1 base from V and 5 bases from J; bases unmatched to any gene: 5. CDR3 loop: CASSQGQGGHEQYF. CDR3 sequence (DNA): TGCGCCAGCAGCCAAGGACAGGGCGGCCACGAGCAGTACTTC.

This clone appeared a few times. V and J are TRBV21-1 and TRBJ1-2. TRBV21-1 is described as a pseudogene. This CDR3 has 14 amino acids. CDR3 amino acids: CASSKGTTFYGYTF. The DNA for the CDR3 is TGTGCCAGCAGCAAAGGGACTACTTTCTATGGCTACACCTTC.

The V call is TRBV28, the J call TRBJ2-3; D possibly corresponds to TRBD2 (5 bases). V was trimmed by 6 bases and J by 4 bases, leaving 11 bases between them. The CDR3 extends over 13 amino acids. Per the germline V gene, CDR1 is MDHEN and CDR2 is SYDVKM. CDR3 residues: CASSQDLPDTQYF. CDR3 in DNA: TGTGCCAGCAGCCAGGACTTACCAGATACGCAGTATTTT.

The gene calls are TRBV5-1 and TRBJ1-5; a possible D gene is TRBD1 (6 bases). The CDR3 totals 15 residues. The V gene lost 4 bases and the J gene lost 0 bases, with 11 bases spanning the gap. Germline V gene sequence: CDR1 SGHRS, CDR2 YFSETQ. CDR3 in amino acids: CASSLDSNSNQPQHF. The DNA of the CDR3 is TGCGCCAGCAGCCTGGACAGTAATAGCAATCAGCCCCAGCATTTT.

This chain connects TRBV29-1 to TRBJ2-6; no definite D call. V lost 0 bases to trimming and J lost 0 bases, with 15 bases between them. Per the germline V gene, CDR1 is SQVTM and CDR2 is ANQGSEA. The CDR3 has 18 amino acids. The CDR3 DNA is TGCAGCGTTGAAGAGGACGGTCCAACACACTCTGGGGCCAACGTCCTGACTTTC. Translating gives CSVEEDGPTHSGANVLTF.

V is TRBV27 and J is TRBJ1-3, with 9 bases lining up with TRBD1. Germline assignment: CDR1 MNHEY and CDR2 SMNVEV (reference sequence). The V and J ends lost 5 bases and 0 bases, in that order; junction bases with no gene match: 5. The CDR3 consists of 16 residues. This CDR3 is CASSPGQGYSGNTIYF. CDR3 nucleotides: TGTGCCAGCAGTCCCGGACAGGGGTACTCTGGAAACACCATATATTTT.

The V and J genes are TRBV18 and TRBJ2-4; no firm D call. V was clipped by 8 bases and J by 8 bases, with 16 bases between them. This CDR3 has 13 amino acids. CDR1 and CDR2 from the germline V gene are KGHSH and LQKENI. The CDR3 DNA follows: TGTGCCAGCGAAGAAGGTGTTCGGGACATTCAGTACTTC. Protein sequence: CASEEGVRDIQYF.

The rearrangement links TRBV7-3 to TRBJ2-1; a possible D gene is TRBD1 (6 bases). The CDR3 is 15 amino acids. CDR1 is SGHTA and CDR2 is FQGTGA in the germline V gene. Trimming left V 3 bases short and J 6 bases short, with 15 bases between. The CDR3 spells CASSLVTGTPNEQFF. CDR3 sequence (DNA): TGTGCCAGCAGCTTGGTAACAGGGACCCCCAATGAGCAGTTCTTC.

The chain combines TRBV27 with TRBJ2-3, with 9 bases lining up with TRBD2. Trimming cost V 6 bases and J 6 bases; bases outside gene matches: 13. Germline V lookup: CDR1 MNHEY, CDR2 SMNVEV (reference sequence). This CDR3 contains 16 residues. CDR3 residues: CASRMGSSGAWDTQYF. In DNA, the CDR3 is TGTGCCAGCAGGATGGGGTCTAGCGGGGCGTGGGATACGCAGTATTTT.